This T cell receptor beta chain came from a study of shared clonotypes between healthy human individuals. The repertoire was sequenced with immunoSEQ multiplex PCR; TCRdb's copy has only in-frame clones and lacks some. The table includes approximately 2.4 million clones, approximately 94% detected once. The germline CDR1 and CDR2 sequences are SGHRS and YFSETQ. V dropped 6 bases and J dropped 6 bases, with 18 bases sitting between them. This CDR3 is 15 amino acids long. Sequenced sample: naive CD4+ T cells sorted from blood. Subset noted: CD45RA+ positively selected. The clonotype originates from a man aged 18 to 29 in good health. The chain carries TRBV5-1 and TRBJ2-2, with a possible D match to TRBD1 (5 bases). The CDR3: CASTMGQYGAGELFF. The CDR3 DNA reads TGCGCCAGCACCATGGGGCAGTATGGCGCCGGGGAGCTGTTTTTT.